What follows is one T cell receptor (beta chain) and its context. Its target is not known. The data are from a study of blood T cells in healthy people across ages. The CDR3 has 12 residues. Germline V lookup: CDR1 SGHTA, CDR2 FQGNSA. Between the trimmed V and J ends, which lost 4 bases and 11 bases, there was a span of 12 bases. A second PCR, run for about 7 to 12 cycles, used a sample-barcoded 5' primer plus a J-beta primer mix. A template-switch adaptor with 12 random nucleotides tagged each cDNA molecule. MiXCR was run by TCRdb on the 5' RACE reads, yielding one entry per CDR3 protein. The sample holds about 800,000 distinct CDR3 sequences, more than 20% seen once. Study-wide results and caveats: Greater diversity and more naive CD4+ cells were seen in long-lived donors than in aged donors.

This sample was shared with a second study, whose subject was T cells of mothers and their children. That paper states: All donors were healthy and Caucasian; they were a few mothers and their six children. cDNA was synthesized from all extracted RNA at roughly 1.6 ug per reaction.

The sequence was obtained from a boy aged 5-17 years in good health. Material: blood. This rearrangement joins TRBV7-2 to TRBJ2-1; D is possibly TRBD2 (5 bases). The CDR3 loop is CASSSYSGKQFF. Here the CDR3 DNA reads TGTGCCAGCAGCTCCTACTCCGGGAAGCAGTTCTTC.